This entry lists 3 T cell receptor beta chains sequenced from one sample in a study of preoperative IRX-2 immunotherapy in early breast cancer. Sample treatment: preoperative locoregional IRX-2 cytokine immunotherapy. The repertoire was sequenced with immunoSEQ multiplex PCR; TCRdb's copy has only in-frame clones and lacks some. Among about 98,000 clones listed, 86% were seen once. Sequencing used tumor tissue, obtained after IRX-2 immunotherapy. The receptors derive from a human donor with breast cancer.

The chain combines TRBV6-8 with TRBJ2-7; 9 bases align to TRBD2. Germline trimming cut 6 bases from V and 9 bases from J; bases unmatched to any gene: 9. CDR1 MNHGY and CDR2 SAAAGT come from the germline V gene. CDR3 length: 13 residues. CDR3 sequence: CASSPGLAGGQYF. In nucleotides, the CDR3 is TGTGCCAGCAGCCCGGGACTAGCAGGCGGGCAGTACTTC.

This clone was detected once. The CDR3 protein is CAISEGKPGPKEDEQYF. CDR3 in DNA: TGTGCCATCAGTGAGGGCAAACCGGGACCCAAAGAGGACGAGCAGTACTTC. V gene TRBV10-3 combines with J gene TRBJ2-7; the D gene could be TRBD1 or TRBD2 (5 bases each). V lost 2 bases and J lost 5, with 22 bases in between. Per germline, CDR1 ENHRY and CDR2 SYGVKD. CDR3 length: 17 residues.

The gene calls are TRBV19 and TRBJ1-2, with D possibly TRBD1 on 6 matching bases. CDR1 and CDR2 (germline): LNHDA, SQIVND (reference sequence). V gave up 7 bases and J gave up 1 base, with 19 bases separating them. There are 16 residues in the CDR3. CDR3 region: CASTFMTGHVNYGYTF. CDR3 in DNA: TGTGCCAGTACCTTTATGACAGGCCATGTTAACTATGGCTACACCTTC.